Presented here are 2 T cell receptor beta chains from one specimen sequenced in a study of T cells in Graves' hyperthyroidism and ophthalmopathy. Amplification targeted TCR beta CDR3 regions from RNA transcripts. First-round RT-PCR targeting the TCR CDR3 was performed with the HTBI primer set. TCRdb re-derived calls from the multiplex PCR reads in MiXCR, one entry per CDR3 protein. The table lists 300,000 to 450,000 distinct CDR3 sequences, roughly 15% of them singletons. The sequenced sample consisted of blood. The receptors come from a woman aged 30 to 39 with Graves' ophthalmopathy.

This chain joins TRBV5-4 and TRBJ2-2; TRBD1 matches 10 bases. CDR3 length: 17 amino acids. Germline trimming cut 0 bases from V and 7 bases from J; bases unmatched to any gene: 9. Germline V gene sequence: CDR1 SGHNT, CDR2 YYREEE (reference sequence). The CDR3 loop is CASSLAGGQGMIGELFF. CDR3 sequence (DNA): TGTGCCAGCAGCTTGGCGGGGGGACAGGGGATGATCGGGGAGCTGTTTTTT.

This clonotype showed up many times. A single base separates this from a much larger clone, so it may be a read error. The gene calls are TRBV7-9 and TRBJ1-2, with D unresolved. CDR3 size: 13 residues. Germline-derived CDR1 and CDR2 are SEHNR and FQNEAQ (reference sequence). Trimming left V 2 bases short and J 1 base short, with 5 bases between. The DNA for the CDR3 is TGTGCCAGCAGCTTACTGGTTAACTATGGCTACACCTTC. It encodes CASSLLVNYGYTF.